One and the same sample provided the 28 T cell receptor beta chains below, sequenced in a study of shared clonotypes between healthy human individuals. Sequencing used immunoSEQ multiplex PCR; TCRdb keeps in-frame clones, though not all of them. Here the sample spans approximately 500,000 clones, over 60% being singletons. Sequencing was done on a sample of PBMCs. These receptors were taken from a woman aged 40 to 55 in good health. Some clones in this sample may be carry-over from other donors' samples.

This clone was counted once. The chain employs TRBV27 and TRBJ2-7; 11 nucleotides agree with TRBD2. Germline V lookup: CDR1 MNHEY, CDR2 SMNVEV (reference sequence). The CDR3 covers 17 residues. The trim removed 5 bases at V and 2 bases at J, leaving 11 bases unmatched. The CDR3 protein is CASSILPGLADTYEQYF. The CDR3 DNA reads TGTGCCAGCAGTATTCTCCCGGGACTAGCGGACACCTACGAGCAGTACTTC.

The chain uses TRBV5-1 and TRBJ2-2; D is unclear. CDR1 and CDR2 (germline): SGHRS, YFSETQ. This CDR3 is 12 amino acids long. Between the trimmed V and J ends, which lost 5 bases and 5 bases, there was a span of 7 bases. This chain's CDR3 is CASRAWTGELFF. The CDR3 DNA follows: TGCGCCAGCAGGGCGTGGACCGGGGAGCTGTTTTTT.

V and J are TRBV6-1 and TRBJ2-4, with 13 bases identical to TRBD2. This CDR3 comprises 15 residues. V trimming: 2 bases; J trimming: 8 bases; junction bases outside the gene matches: 3. Germline V CDR1 and CDR2: MNHNS, SASEGT. CDR3 sequence reads: CASSELLAGGDIQYF. DNA of the CDR3: TGTGCCAGCAGTGAATTACTAGCGGGAGGGGACATTCAGTACTTC.

This CDR3 is CASSDRGSQETQYF. The CDR3 DNA follows: TGTGCCAGCAGTGACCGCGGATCCCAAGAGACCCAGTACTTC. V gene TRBV25-1 combines with J gene TRBJ2-5, with D uncertain. The CDR3 covers 14 residues. Germline CDR1 and CDR2: MGHDK and SYGVNS. The V gene lost 3 bases and the J gene lost 1 base, with 9 bases spanning the gap. The full variable domain, completed using reference TRBV25-1 and TRBJ2-5, is EADIYQTPRYLVIGTGKKITLECSQTMGHDKMYWYQQDPGMELHLIHYSYGVNSTEKGDLSSESTVSRIRTEHFPLTLESARPSHTSQYLCASSDRGSQETQYFGPGTRLLVL.

This clone was recorded once. The chain carries TRBV28 and TRBJ2-3, with 8 bases that match TRBD2. This CDR3 region has 14 residues. Trimming cost V 7 bases and J 0 bases; bases outside gene matches: 3. Germline values: CDR1 MDHEN, CDR2 SYDVKM. CDR3 loop: CASTVAGSTDTQYF. The CDR3 DNA reads TGTGCCAGCACCGTAGCGGGAAGCACAGATACGCAGTATTTT.

Details on this clone: The same CDR3 arises from other DNA sequences in this sample as well. This chain joins TRBV6-1 and TRBJ2-5; a weak D match, TRBD2 (5 bases). The V end was cut by 1 base, the J end by 0 bases, with 6 bases between. Germline V CDR1 and CDR2: MNHNS, SASEGT. This CDR3 region has 14 residues. The CDR3 bases are TGTGCCAGCAGTGAAGGGAGGTACCAAGAGACCCAGTACTTC. Its translation: CASSEGRYQETQYF.

The chain combines TRBV19 with TRBJ2-7, with 9 bases lining up with TRBD1. The CDR3 loop spans 15 amino acids. Germline V gene sequence: CDR1 LNHDA, CDR2 SQIVND (reference sequence). Trimming cost V 1 base and J 1 base; bases outside gene matches: 2. The CDR3 region is CASSIGTGASYEQYF. The CDR3 DNA is TGTGCCAGTAGTATAGGGACAGGGGCTTCCTACGAGCAGTACTTC.

With regard to this clone: Given a much more abundant clone one base away, this may be a read error. The V and J genes are TRBV28 and TRBJ2-3; D gene uncertain. Germline CDR1 and CDR2: MDHEN and SYDVKM. Trimming took off 5 bases at V and 0 bases at J, with 3 bases between the two ends. The CDR3 is 12 residues long. CDR3 loop: CASSTSTDTQYF. The CDR3 nucleotides are TGTGCCAGCAGTACTAGCACAGATACGCAGTATTTT. Complete variable domain (other parts from reference TRBV28 and TRBJ2-3): DVKVTQSSRYLVKRTGEKVFLECVQDMDHENMFWYRQDPGLGLRLIYFSYDVKMKEKGDIPEGYSVSREKKERFSLILESASTNQTSMYLCASSTSTDTQYFGPGTRLTVL.

The J gene is TRBJ2-7, the V gene TRBV6-1; 7 bases agree with TRBD2. The germline CDR1 and CDR2 sequences are MNHNS and SASEGT. This CDR3 comprises 14 residues. Trimming cost V 4 bases and J 3 bases; bases outside gene matches: 6. CDR3 DNA sequence: TGTGCCAGCAGTGCCAGCGCGGGGGACTACGAGCAGTACTTC. Residues: CASSASAGDYEQYF.

The chain uses TRBV6-6 and TRBJ2-7, with D perhaps given as TRBD1 or TRBD2 (5 bases each). Trimming shortened V by 5 bases and J by 2 bases, and 16 bases separated the two germline ends. CDR3 length equals 15 residues. Looked up from germline, CDR1 is MNHNY and CDR2 is SVGAGI (reference sequence). The CDR3 sequence is CASSPGTTKAYEQYF. The DNA for the CDR3 is TGTGCCAGCAGTCCTGGGACGACGAAGGCCTACGAGCAGTACTTC.

Concerning this clone: A far larger clone lies a single base away; this is likely a read error. The V gene is TRBV19, the J gene TRBJ2-1, with TRBD2 identical over 10 bases. The germline CDR1 and CDR2 sequences are LNHDA and SQIVND (reference sequence). This CDR3 contains 20 residues. The CDR3, as DNA: TGTGCCGGTAGTATGTGGGGGAGCCCTAGCGGGAGAACCCTGAGCAATGAGCAGTTCTTC. Protein product: CAGSMWGSPSGRTLSNEQFF.

CDR3 nucleotides: TGTGCCACTCGGCTGGGTTCGAGAAACACCATATATTTT. It translates to CATRLGSRNTIYF. The chain employs TRBV28 and TRBJ1-3; D is ambiguous. The CDR3 has 13 residues. CDR1 is MDHEN, CDR2 SYDVKM, per germline. V dropped 10 bases and J dropped 5 bases, with 15 bases sitting between them. Supplemented by reference TRBV28 and TRBJ1-3, the full variable domain reads DVKVTQSSRYLVKRTGEKVFLECVQDMDHENMFWYRQDPGLGLRLIYFSYDVKMKEKGDIPEGYSVSREKKERFSLILESASTNQTSMYLCATRLGSRNTIYFGEGSWLTVV.

This clone occurred a few times. The V call is TRBV27, the J call TRBJ1-4; D remains unclear. Germline V lookup: CDR1 MNHEY, CDR2 SMNVEV (reference sequence). This CDR3 has 16 residues. Deletions cut 5 bases from V and 0 bases from J, with 13 bases between. The CDR3 sequence: CASSPTYVATNEKLFF. CDR3 in DNA: TGTGCCAGCAGTCCCACCTACGTTGCAACTAATGAAAAACTGTTTTTT. The whole variable domain, filled in from reference TRBV27 and TRBJ1-4, reads EAQVTQNPRYLITVTGKKLTVTCSQNMNHEYMSWYRQDPGLGLRQIYYSMNVEVTDKGDVPEGYKVSRKEKRNFPLILESPSPNQTSLYFCASSPTYVATNEKLFFGSGTQLSVL.

The chain carries TRBV18 and TRBJ2-3, with 10 bases that match TRBD1. V shed 3 bases and J 8 bases; nucleotides not matched to a gene: 11. The V gene's germline CDR1 is KGHSH and CDR2 LQKENI. The length of the CDR3 is 16 residues. The CDR3 nucleotides read TGTGCCAGCTCACCGCAATTCGACAGGGGGCTGTCTACGCAGTATTTT. Translation gives CASSPQFDRGLSTQYF.

This chain uses TRBV25-1 with TRBJ1-2, with 10 bases matching TRBD1. V lost 3 bases and J lost 4; bases outside the gene matches: 5. The CDR3 has 15 residues. CDR1 MGHDK and CDR2 SYGVNS come from the germline V gene. CDR3 nucleotide sequence: TGTGCCAGCAGTGACGGGACAGGGGTTCCCTATGGCTACACCTTC. Amino acid sequence: CASSDGTGVPYGYTF.

This chain joins TRBV15 and TRBJ1-2, with 9 bases lining up with TRBD1. This CDR3 is 16 amino acids long. V dropped 3 bases and J dropped 4; count of bases not matched to a gene: 9. Germline V lookup: CDR1 LNHNV, CDR2 YYDKDF (reference sequence). CDR3 loop: CATSSPGQGSGYGYTF. CDR3 in DNA: TGTGCCACCAGCAGCCCGGGACAGGGTTCGGGCTATGGCTACACCTTC.

This clone is a singleton in its sample. The chain uses TRBV30 and TRBJ1-2, with D possibly TRBD1 on 6 matching bases. The CDR3 is made up of 12 amino acids. Per the germline V gene, CDR1 is GTSNPN and CDR2 is SVGIG (reference sequence). V was shortened by 8 bases and J by 3 bases, with 13 bases between the two germline ends. CDR3 bases: TGTGCCCTAGGGGGGGGATACTATGGCTACACCTTC. Protein: CALGGGYYGYTF.

This rearrangement joins TRBV2 to TRBJ1-1; 8 bases line up with TRBD1. Germline CDR1 SNHLY, CDR2 FYNNEI. CDR3 size: 11 residues. J lost 13 bases, V lost 4 bases, and 5 bases had no gene match. CDR3 sequence: CASSADRVVFF. In DNA form, the CDR3 reads TGTGCCAGCAGTGCGGACAGGGTAGTTTTCTTT.

V gene TRBV30 combines with J gene TRBJ2-4, with TRBD2 matching over 9 bases. The V and J ends lost 0 bases and 8 bases, in that order; junction bases with no gene match: 8. The CDR3 consists of 15 residues. Germline V gene data show CDR1 as GTSNPN and CDR2 as SVGIG (reference sequence). The CDR3 spells CAWSVGSGSKDIQYF. Written as DNA, the CDR3 is TGTGCCTGGAGTGTCGGTAGCGGGAGTAAGGACATTCAGTACTTC.

J is TRBJ1-5 and V is TRBV18; D is uncertain. This CDR3 spans 16 amino acids. Germline lookup yields CDR1 KGHSH and CDR2 LQKENI. Trimming left V 1 base short and J 1 base short, with 11 bases between. The CDR3 region has the DNA TGTGCCAGCTCACCACAGTCAATCTTAAGCAATCAGCCCCAGCATTTT. It is translated as CASSPQSILSNQPQHF.

CDR3 sequence reads: CASSVATFGTGPSGANVLTF. The CDR3 nucleotides are TGTGCCAGCAGCGTAGCTACATTCGGGACAGGCCCCTCGGGGGCCAACGTCCTGACTTTC. This rearrangement joins TRBV9 to TRBJ2-6, with 8 bases fitting TRBD1. The germline V gene encodes CDR1 SGDLS and CDR2 YYNGEE. This CDR3 is 20 amino acids long. The trim removed 0 bases at V and 4 bases at J, leaving 15 bases unmatched.

CDR3 in amino acids: CASSYLGPNTGELFF. CDR3 DNA sequence: TGTGCCAGCAGTTATTTAGGGCCCAACACCGGGGAGCTGTTTTTT. This chain connects TRBV6-6 to TRBJ2-2; D call uncertain. CDR3 size: 15 residues. V shed 3 bases and J shed 2 bases, with 10 bases lying between them. Germline CDR1 is MNHNY and CDR2 is SVGAGI (reference sequence).

Worth noting for this clone: Additional DNA sequences in this sample encode the identical CDR3. The rearrangement joins TRBV28 to TRBJ2-5, with D hard to call. The ends were cut back, 6 bases at V and 4 bases at J, with 12 bases in the middle. Germline V gene data show CDR1 as MDHEN and CDR2 as SYDVKM. The CDR3 has 13 amino acids. CDR3 residues: CASSPPGRETQYF. The CDR3 DNA sequence: TGTGCCAGCAGCCCTCCAGGTCGAGAGACCCAGTACTTC. The full variable domain, with the rest looked up from reference TRBV28 and TRBJ2-5, is DVKVTQSSRYLVKRTGEKVFLECVQDMDHENMFWYRQDPGLGLRLIYFSYDVKMKEKGDIPEGYSVSREKKERFSLILESASTNQTSMYLCASSPPGRETQYFGPGTRLLVL.

The chain uses TRBV9 and TRBJ2-1, with 7 positions matching TRBD2. The CDR3 is 16 residues long. Germline assignment: CDR1 SGDLS and CDR2 YYNGEE. J gave up 0 bases and V 4 bases, and 7 bases lay outside the gene matches. DNA of the CDR3: TGTGCCAGCAGCATAGAGGGAGGGAGCTCCTACAATGAGCAGTTCTTC. Residues: CASSIEGGSSYNEQFF. Filled out from reference TRBV9 and TRBJ2-1, the complete variable domain reads DSGVTQTPKHLITATGQRVTLRCSPRSGDLSVYWYQQSLDQGLQFLIQYYNGEERAKGNILERFSAQQFPDLHSELNLSSLELGDSALYFCASSIEGGSSYNEQFFGPGTRLTVL.

The genes are TRBV7-6 and TRBJ2-1; 8 positions agree with TRBD2. Germline CDR1 and CDR2: SGHVS and FNYEAQ. The CDR3 consists of 15 residues. The ends lost 4 bases at V and 9 bases at J; junction bases unmatched: 11. CDR3 nucleotides: TGTGCCAGCAGCTCCCGGACTAGCCCTAGGGGTGAGCAGTTCTTC. This encodes CASSSRTSPRGEQFF.

This clone has more than one count but fewer than ten. This chain connects TRBV12-5 to TRBJ2-1; 8 nucleotides line up with TRBD1. The J segment lost 5 bases and the V segment lost 5 bases, leaving 5 bases of the junction unmatched. Germline V gene data show CDR1 as LGHNT and CDR2 as FRNRAP. The CDR3 is 14 residues long. The CDR3 loop is CASGDRGVNNEQFF. The CDR3 DNA follows: TGTGCTAGTGGTGACAGGGGCGTAAACAATGAGCAGTTCTTC.

The rearrangement links TRBV2 to TRBJ1-1; the D gene is possibly TRBD1 (5 bases). CDR1 is SNHLY and CDR2 is FYNNEI in the germline V gene. The CDR3 runs 13 residues. V lost 5 bases to trimming and J lost 1 base, with 8 bases between them. The CDR3 coding sequence is TGTGCCAGCAGTCGGACACAGAACACTGAAGCTTTCTTT. Its protein product is CASSRTQNTEAFF.

The rearrangement joins TRBV2 to TRBJ2-6; D remains unclear. The CDR3 loop spans 15 amino acids. The V end was cut by 4 bases, the J end by 0 bases, with 7 bases between. CDR1 is SNHLY, CDR2 FYNNEI, per germline. CDR3 bases: TGTGCCAGCAGTGGCAGGAGCTCTGGGGCCAACGTCCTGACTTTC. Translation: CASSGRSSGANVLTF.